This passage covers 30 T cell receptor beta chains from one sample sequenced in a study of T cell clonotyping in hematopoietic cell transplantation. Time point denoted: recipient sample about 28 days before transplant, after cytoreduction. TCRdb's table, derived via immunoSEQ multiplex PCR, lists solely in-frame clones and lacks some. Among roughly 28,000 clones listed, 90% to 95% were seen once. Sequenced material: peripheral blood mononuclear cells, taken before stem cell transplant. These receptors came from a man aged 45-65 years with acute myeloid leukemia. Some clones in this sample may be carry-over from other donors' samples.

CDR3 residues: CASSQDTANEKLFF. CDR3 DNA sequence: TGCGCCAGCAGCCAAGATACAGCAAATGAAAAACTGTTTTTT. V usage is TRBV4-3 and J usage is TRBJ1-4, with unresolved D. This CDR3 is 14 amino acids long. V lost 0 bases and J lost 5, with 7 bases in between. CDR1 and CDR2 from the germline V gene are LGHNA and YSLEER.

The rearrangement links TRBV18 to TRBJ2-3; D is ambiguous. Germline-derived CDR1 and CDR2 are KGHSH and LQKENI. The CDR3 runs 12 residues. Trimming left V 6 bases short and J 6 bases short, with 10 bases between. The CDR3 region has the DNA TGTGCCAGCTCCCCGCGGCTGGATACGCAGTATTTT. Protein sequence: CASSPRLDTQYF.

This chain joins TRBV4-3 and TRBJ1-1; D might be TRBD1 (5 bases). Germline V gene lookup returns CDR1 LGHNA and CDR2 YSLEER. This CDR3 has 16 amino acids. V was pared by 4 bases and J by 3 bases, with 18 bases between. In nucleotides, the CDR3 is TGCGCCAGCAGCCCCGGCGGGAGGTTAGGGGACACTGAAGCTTTCTTT. It codes for CASSPGGRLGDTEAFF.

In this sample, this clone turned up once. In DNA, the CDR3 is TGCGCCAGCAGACCCACAGGGGATTTGGGTGGCTACACCTTC. It translates to CASRPTGDLGGYTF. This chain connects TRBV23-1 to TRBJ1-2; 7 bases fit TRBD1. TRBV23-1 is an ORF, with its function uncertain. V lost 6 bases and J lost 7; bases outside the gene matches: 11. The CDR3 is 14 amino acids.

This chain joins TRBV9 and TRBJ2-5, with TRBD2 matching over 9 bases. The CDR3 length is 16 residues. The V gene's germline CDR1 is SGDLS and CDR2 YYNGEE. The J segment lost 5 bases and the V segment lost 0 bases, leaving 8 bases of the junction unmatched. The DNA for the CDR3 is TGTGCCAGCAGCGTAGGAGTAGCGGGAGAGGAGGAGACCCAGTACTTC. Translating gives CASSVGVAGEEETQYF. The full variable domain, its missing parts supplied by reference TRBV9 and TRBJ2-5, is DSGVTQTPKHLITATGQRVTLRCSPRSGDLSVYWYQQSLDQGLQFLIQYYNGEERAKGNILERFSAQQFPDLHSELNLSSLELGDSALYFCASSVGVAGEEETQYFGPGTRLLVL.

This sequence joins TRBV4-3 and TRBJ2-3; D is perhaps TRBD1 (6 bases). Germline lookup yields CDR1 LGHNA and CDR2 YSLEER. The V gene lost 0 bases and the J gene lost 6 bases, with 19 bases spanning the gap. CDR3 size: 17 residues. As DNA, the CDR3 is TGCGCCAGCAGCCAAGATCCCCCCCCCGCCAGGGGCGATACGCAGTATTTT. It yields the protein CASSQDPPPARGDTQYF.

The rearrangement links TRBV6-6 to TRBJ1-4, with D tentatively TRBD1 (5 bases). Germline V gene sequence: CDR1 MNHNY, CDR2 SVGAGI (reference sequence). The CDR3 contains 13 residues. The V end lost 6 bases, the J end lost 7 bases, and 12 bases lay between the germline ends. The CDR3 nucleotides read TGTGCCAGCAGCCCCCCAGGGAGTGAAAAACTGTTTTTT. Protein product: CASSPPGSEKLFF.

The rearrangement uses TRBV7-9 and TRBJ1-2; 12 positions match TRBD1. Germline CDR1 is SEHNR and CDR2 is FQNEAQ (reference sequence). Trimming removed 0 bases from V and 8 bases from J; junction bases left unmatched: 4. The CDR3 is made up of 15 amino acids. CDR3 amino acids: CASSLAGTGGYGYTF. CDR3 sequence (DNA): TGTGCCAGCAGCTTAGCGGGGACAGGGGGCTACGGCTACACCTTC.

The chain has TRBV5-1 and TRBJ2-1; 10 bases line up with TRBD2. The CDR3 is 17 amino acids. V shed 4 bases and J 8 bases; nucleotides not matched to a gene: 15. Germline V gene data show CDR1 as SGHRS and CDR2 as YFSETQ. CDR3 DNA: TGCGCCAGCAGCCCATGGGTGCAGCGGGGGGGCCGGGATGAGCAGTTCTTC. Protein: CASSPWVQRGGRDEQFF.

This rearrangement joins TRBV7-2 to TRBJ2-3, with D possibly called TRBD1 or TRBD2 (6 bases each). This CDR3 spans 16 amino acids. Germline V gene sequence: CDR1 SGHTA, CDR2 FQGNSA. Trimming took off 5 bases at V and 1 base at J, with 16 bases between the two ends. The CDR3 nucleotides are TGTGCCAGCAGCCCCAGGGGAAGCGGGCGCACAGATACGCAGTATTTT. Amino acids: CASSPRGSGRTDTQYF.

This clone was picked up a small number of times. V is TRBV7-9 and J is TRBJ1-2; TRBD1 is a possible D gene (5 bases). Trimming left V 5 bases short and J 5 bases short, with 24 bases between. Germline V lookup: CDR1 SEHNR, CDR2 FQNEAQ (reference sequence). This CDR3 has 17 amino acids. CDR3 nucleotide sequence: TGTGCCAGCAGCCCGGGGCCGGGGGAGGACCGTACTTATGGCTACACCTTC. It codes for CASSPGPGEDRTYGYTF. The whole variable domain, filled in from reference TRBV7-9 and TRBJ1-2, reads DTGVSQNPRHKITKRGQNVTFRCDPISEHNRLYWYRQTLGQGPEFLTYFQNEAQLEKSRLLSDRFSAERPKGSFSTLEIQRTEQGDSAMYLCASSPGPGEDRTYGYTFGSGTRLTVV.

The V call is TRBV28, the J call TRBJ1-1; the D gene is possibly TRBD1 (6 bases). Trimming took 8 bases from V and 5 from J, leaving 18 bases between them. CDR1 MDHEN and CDR2 SYDVKM come from the germline V gene. The CDR3 extends over 14 amino acids. The CDR3 nucleotides read TGTGCCAGCGGACGAACAGGGCGACGAACTGAAGCTTTCTTT. Translation: CASGRTGRRTEAFF. Filled out from reference TRBV28 and TRBJ1-1, the complete variable domain reads DVKVTQSSRYLVKRTGEKVFLECVQDMDHENMFWYRQDPGLGLRLIYFSYDVKMKEKGDIPEGYSVSREKKERFSLILESASTNQTSMYLCASGRTGRRTEAFFGQGTRLTVV.

The chain's CDR3 is CASSLGDPIETQYF. CDR3 nucleotide sequence: TGTGCCAGCAGCTTGGGAGATCCAATCGAGACCCAGTACTTC. The V gene is TRBV5-6, the J gene TRBJ2-5, with D unresolved. Between the trimmed V and J ends, which lost 0 bases and 5 bases, there was a span of 11 bases. Germline V lookup: CDR1 SGHDT, CDR2 YYEEEE. The CDR3 is 14 residues long.

The chain has TRBV4-1 and TRBJ1-1, with 7 positions matching TRBD1. In germline, CDR1 is MGHRA, CDR2 YSYEKL. CDR3 length equals 15 residues. With 0 bases clipped from V and 4 bases from J, the junction kept 5 bases outside the gene matches. CDR3 region: CASSQDFRGPTEAFF. In nucleotides, the CDR3 is TGCGCCAGCAGCCAAGACTTTAGGGGGCCCACTGAAGCTTTCTTT.

The chain uses TRBV30 and TRBJ2-1, with D perhaps TRBD2 (5 bases). The germline V gene has CDR1 GTSNPN and CDR2 SVGIG (reference sequence). Trimming pared 3 bases from V and 4 bases from J, leaving 10 bases between. The CDR3 totals 13 residues. The CDR3 nucleotides are TGTGCCTGGAGCGCCGGGGTATACAATGAGCAGTTCTTC. Amino acid sequence: CAWSAGVYNEQFF.

J is TRBJ1-5 and V is TRBV28; D possibly corresponds to TRBD1 (5 bases). Germline CDR1 reads MDHEN; CDR2 reads SYDVKM. V was clipped by 3 bases and J by 6 bases, with 12 bases between them. The CDR3 length is 14 residues. CDR3 amino acids: CASSFRGFGQPQHF. The CDR3 bases are TGTGCCAGCAGTTTCCGGGGGTTCGGTCAGCCCCAGCATTTT.

The chain combines TRBV2 with TRBJ2-3; 12 positions agree with TRBD1. The CDR3 runs to 14 residues. Germline V CDR1 and CDR2: SNHLY, FYNNEI. The V gene end was trimmed by 8 bases and the J gene end by 4 bases; junction bases not matched to a gene: 4. Written as DNA, the CDR3 is TGTGCCAGCGGGGACAGGGGGCGGGCAGATACGCAGTATTTT. It encodes CASGDRGRADTQYF.

The chain has TRBV11-2 and TRBJ2-5, with D tentatively TRBD1 (5 bases). This CDR3 has 13 residues. Germline V gives CDR1 SGHAT, CDR2 FQNNGV. The V end lost 5 bases, the J end lost 2 bases, and 9 bases lay between the germline ends. The CDR3, as DNA: TGTGCCAGCAGCATTGGACATCAAGAGACCCAGTACTTC. Encoded protein: CASSIGHQETQYF.

The V gene is TRBV18, the J gene TRBJ2-5; tentatively, D is TRBD2 (6 bases). V dropped 2 bases and J dropped 4 bases, with 11 bases sitting between them. The CDR3 runs 14 residues. Per the germline V gene, CDR1 is KGHSH and CDR2 is LQKENI. Here the CDR3 reads CASSPAAGGETQYF. The CDR3 bases are TGTGCCAGCTCACCAGCCGCCGGGGGAGAGACCCAGTACTTC.

The CDR3 DNA reads as TGTGCCAGCAGTTACTCGACAGGGACCGAGCAGTACTTC. Its protein product is CASSYSTGTEQYF. V gene TRBV6-5 combines with J gene TRBJ2-7; 7 bases are shared with TRBD1. The germline V gene has CDR1 MNHEY and CDR2 SVGAGI. CDR3 length: 13 residues. V lost 0 bases to trimming and J lost 6 bases; unmatched junction nucleotides: 2.

The rearrangement joins TRBV18 to TRBJ1-1; D is possibly TRBD1 (5 bases). This CDR3 spans 16 amino acids. V was pared by 3 bases and J by 0 bases, with 14 bases between. CDR1 KGHSH and CDR2 LQKENI come from the germline V gene. The CDR3 spells CASSPVVGTLNTEAFF. CDR3 bases: TGTGCCAGCTCACCCGTGGTAGGGACGTTGAACACTGAAGCTTTCTTT.

The sample holds one count of this clone. This chain links TRBV6-5 with TRBJ1-2; D remains ambiguous. The CDR3 covers 12 residues. In germline, CDR1 is MNHEY, CDR2 SVGAGI. V lost 0 bases, J lost 7 bases, and 6 bases lay in between. The CDR3 loop is CASSYSPGGYTF. The DNA of the CDR3 is TGTGCCAGCAGTTACTCACCGGGTGGCTACACCTTC.

This clone was counted between two and nine times. This rearrangement joins TRBV11-2 to TRBJ1-6, with D uncertain. The V gene's germline CDR1 is SGHAT and CDR2 FQNNGV. The CDR3 length is 16 residues. Trimming stripped 3 bases from V and 7 bases from J, with 16 bases between. CDR3 DNA sequence: TGTGCCAGCAGCTTCCTGGGCCCCGCATCCAATTCACCCCTCCACTTT. It specifies CASSFLGPASNSPLHF. The full variable domain, in which reference TRBV11-2 and TRBJ1-6 provide the parts outside the CDR3, is EAGVAQSPRYKIIEKRQSVAFWCNPISGHATLYWYQQILGQGPKLLIQFQNNGVVDDSQLPKDRFSAERLKGVDSTLKIQPAKLEDSAVYLCASSFLGPASNSPLHFGNGTRLTVT.

To note about this clone: At one end, the junction sequence differs from germline, possibly due to a read error. This sequence joins TRBV5-4 and TRBJ1-1; the match to TRBD1 covers 7 bases. This CDR3 has 16 residues. CDR1 is SGHNT and CDR2 is YYREEE in the germline V gene (reference sequence). The CDR3 here is CASTLSRGTEVTEAFF. CDR3 sequence (DNA): TGTGCCAGCACCTTGTCCCGCGGGACAGAGGTCACTGAAGCTTTCTTT.

The chain recombines TRBV5-4 with TRBJ2-7; no clear D gene. Germline loops: CDR1 SGHNT, CDR2 YYREEE (reference sequence). This CDR3 has 14 amino acids. V lost 0 bases and J lost 4, with 11 bases in between. The CDR3 region is CASSLEQSIYEQYF. DNA of the CDR3: TGTGCCAGCAGCTTGGAACAGTCCATTTACGAGCAGTACTTC.

This chain joins TRBV11-3 and TRBJ2-5; 7 bases are shared with TRBD1. The CDR3 runs 15 residues. Germline-derived CDR1 and CDR2 are SGHNT and YENEEA. The V gene end was trimmed by 5 bases and the J gene end by 1 base; junction bases not matched to a gene: 7. This chain's CDR3 is CASSLAGTAQETQYF. The CDR3 DNA reads as TGTGCCAGCAGCCTAGCTGGGACAGCCCAAGAGACCCAGTACTTC.

The rearrangement joins TRBV5-4 to TRBJ2-1; the D gene could be TRBD1 or TRBD2 (5 bases each). Germline CDR1 reads SGHNT; CDR2 reads YYREEE (reference sequence). The length of the CDR3 is 15 residues. Trimming removed 1 base from V and 2 bases from J, with 10 bases in between. The CDR3 nucleotides read TGTGCCAGCAGCTTGTCAATGGGGGCCTACAATGAGCAGTTCTTC. It translates to CASSLSMGAYNEQFF.

This rearrangement joins TRBV5-1 to TRBJ1-1; D not resolved. Germline V gene sequence: CDR1 SGHRS, CDR2 YFSETQ. The V gene lost 3 bases and the J gene lost 3 bases, with 12 bases spanning the gap. The CDR3 runs to 14 residues. The CDR3: CASSSDRPDTEAFF. The CDR3 DNA reads as TGCGCCAGCAGCTCTGACCGTCCGGACACTGAAGCTTTCTTT.

The genes are TRBV19 and TRBJ1-5, with 10 bases aligning to TRBD1. The CDR3 spans 14 residues. V was clipped by 5 bases and J by 6 bases; unmatched bases: 4. Germline V gene sequence: CDR1 LNHDA, CDR2 SQIVND (reference sequence). The CDR3 bases are TGTGCCAGTAGTGACAGGGGGCTCGGTCAGCCCCAGCATTTT. This codes for CASSDRGLGQPQHF.

This chain joins TRBV7-9 and TRBJ2-4, with D perhaps matching TRBD2 (6 bases). CDR1 is SEHNR, CDR2 FQNEAQ, per germline (reference sequence). The CDR3 extends over 14 amino acids. V dropped 2 bases and J dropped 8 bases, with 13 bases sitting between them. In DNA, the CDR3 is TGTGCCAGCAGCTTATTCGGAGGGGAGGACATTCAGTACTTC. Amino acid sequence: CASSLFGGEDIQYF.